Following are 7 T cell receptor beta chains from one sample sequenced in a study of shared clonotypes between healthy human individuals. Naive CD8 cells, CD45RO-negative and positively selected for CCR7, excluded terminally differentiated effector memory CD45RA+ cells. Generated by immunoSEQ multiplex PCR, the TCRdb table keeps only in-frame clones and is missing some. Altogether about 800,000 clones are present, 96% being singletons, with the ten largest covering about 0.21%. The specimen sequenced was naive CD8+ T cells sorted from blood. These receptors all stem from a man younger than 40 in good health.

The chain has TRBV7-9 and TRBJ1-1; D is undetermined. There are 12 residues in the CDR3. V lost 7 bases and J lost 8, with 14 bases in between. Germline values: CDR1 SEHNR, CDR2 FQNEAQ (reference sequence). The DNA for the CDR3 is TGTGCCAGCACCTACGAAAGAGAGGAAGCTTTCTTT. This encodes CASTYEREEAFF. The variable domain in full, completed from reference TRBV7-9 and TRBJ1-1, reads DTGVSQNPRHKITKRGQNVTFRCDPISEHNRLYWYRQTLGQGPEFLTYFQNEAQLEKSRLLSDRFSAERPKGSFSTLEIQRTEQGDSAMYLCASTYEREEAFFGQGTRLTVV.

The chain couples TRBV27 to TRBJ1-1; 7 bases align to TRBD1. The V gene's germline CDR1 is MNHEY and CDR2 SMNVEV (reference sequence). The CDR3 is 16 amino acids. The trim removed 7 bases at V and 0 bases at J, leaving 11 bases unmatched. The CDR3 DNA is TGTGCCAGCACAAAAGGGACAGAGATCCTGAACACTGAAGCTTTCTTT. Its protein product is CASTKGTEILNTEAFF.

The gene calls are TRBV10-2 and TRBJ2-1, with 9 bases matching TRBD2. Germline V gene data show CDR1 as WSHSY and CDR2 as SAAADI. The CDR3 loop spans 15 amino acids. The trim removed 8 bases at V and 6 bases at J, leaving 11 bases unmatched. CDR3 sequence (DNA): TGCGCCAGCTTCCTAGCGGGATCGGGGCGCAATGAGCAGTTCTTC. Its translation: CASFLAGSGRNEQFF.

The gene calls are TRBV7-2 and TRBJ1-5; TRBD1 aligns across 10 bases. V lost 3 bases to trimming and J lost 1 base; unmatched junction nucleotides: 3. This CDR3 region has 16 residues. Germline CDR1 SGHTA, CDR2 FQGNSA. The CDR3 reads CASSLTGGESNQPQHF. Written as DNA, the CDR3 is TGTGCCAGCAGCTTGACAGGGGGCGAGAGCAATCAGCCCCAGCATTTT.

This chain joins TRBV10-1 and TRBJ2-1; 9 bases are shared with TRBD1. The CDR3 is 14 residues long. Looked up from germline, CDR1 is WNHNN and CDR2 is SYGVQD (reference sequence). V lost 9 bases to trimming and J lost 4 bases; unmatched junction nucleotides: 7. CDR3 sequence reads: CASSTGGSYNEQFF. DNA of the CDR3: TGCGCCAGTAGCACAGGGGGCTCATACAATGAGCAGTTCTTC.

This sequence joins TRBV7-9 and TRBJ2-5, with D maybe TRBD2 (6 bases). The ends were cut back, 3 bases at V and 3 bases at J, with 14 bases in the middle. The CDR3 is 15 amino acids. Germline-derived CDR1 and CDR2 are SEHNR and FQNEAQ (reference sequence). CDR3 sequence reads: CASSFSGSPKETQYF. The CDR3 coding sequence is TGTGCCAGCAGCTTTAGCGGATCACCTAAAGAGACCCAGTACTTC.

This sequence joins TRBV7-8 and TRBJ2-7; 13 nucleotides align to TRBD2. V lost 0 bases, J lost 1 base, and 3 bases stayed unmatched. Germline loops: CDR1 SGHVS, CDR2 FQNEAQ. This CDR3 region has 17 residues. The CDR3 reads CASSLAGTSGASYEQYF. CDR3 sequence (DNA): TGTGCCAGCAGCTTAGCTGGGACTAGCGGGGCGTCCTACGAGCAGTACTTC. Looking up the rest from reference TRBV7-8 and TRBJ2-7 gives the full variable domain: GAGVSQSPRYKVAKRGQDVALRCDPISGHVSLFWYQQALGQGPEFLTYFQNEAQLDKSGLPSDRFFAERPEGSVSTLKIQRTQQEDSAVYLCASSLAGTSGASYEQYFGPGTRLTVT.